Listed below are T cell receptor beta chains from one sample, sequenced in a study of Ad26.COV2.S vaccination and SARS-CoV-2 variants. This table comes from immunoSEQ multiplex PCR, and its TCRdb copy is limited to in-frame clones, with some not included. The sample carries approximately 280,000 clones, approximately 89% recorded once. The sample in question was peripheral blood, obtained in a trial of Ad26.COV2.S vaccine versus placebo. These TCRs come from a person between 18 and 65 years old who received the Ad26.COV2.S COVID-19 vaccine or a placebo. Both conserved end residues are part of each CDR3. Fields, in order: J gene, D gene, clone size, V gene, CDR3 protein, CDR3 DNA. A D gene is named only where the DNA matches it firmly. Expanded clones are given a class, and other clones once, few, many or no size at all.

TRBJ2-1	-	-	TRBV5-1	CASSLDGKTYNEQFF	TGCGCCAGCAGCTTGGATGGCAAAACCTACAATGAGCAGTTCTTC
TRBJ2-3	TRBD1	-	TRBV29-1	CSVEAWPGGGVGTDTQYF	TGCAGCGTTGAAGCGTGGCCAGGGGGCGGGGTGGGCACAGATACGCAGTATTTT
TRBJ2-7	-	-	TRBV2	CASSPEPPYEQYF	TGTGCCAGCAGTCCCGAGCCGCCCTACGAGCAGTACTTC
TRBJ2-1	-	-	TRBV7-9	CASSLLYEQFF	TGTGCCAGCAGCTTATTATACGAGCAGTTCTTC
TRBJ2-1	-	-	TRBV5-1	CASSPGRPGDNNEQFF	TGCGCCAGCAGCCCCGGACGCCCCGGGGATAACAATGAGCAGTTCTTC
TRBJ1-5	TRBD1	-	TRBV9	CASSPRGYSNQPQHF	TGTGCCAGCAGCCCCAGGGGGTATAGCAATCAGCCCCAGCATTTT
TRBJ1-6	-	few	TRBV2	CASRPESSYNSPLHF	TGTGCCAGCAGACCAGAGAGCTCCTATAATTCACCCCTCCACTTT
TRBJ2-1	-	-	TRBV30	CAWSALGTQFF	TGTGCCTGGAGTGCCTTAGGGACGCAGTTCTTC
TRBJ2-7	-	-	TRBV19	CASSIAGTNSYEQYF	TGTGCCAGTAGTATAGCCGGGACAAATTCCTACGAGCAGTACTTC
TRBJ2-7	TRBD2	few	TRBV5-6	CASSGWTSGYEQYF	TGTGCCAGCAGCGGATGGACTAGCGGATACGAGCAGTACTTC
TRBJ1-2	-	-	TRBV6-5	CASSYRFPYYGQSF	TGTGCCAGCAGTTACCGTTTTCCCTATTACGGACAGAGCTTC
TRBJ1-3	-	-	TRBV29-1	CSVAQDSNSGNTIYF	TGCAGCGTTGCTCAGGACTCCAATTCTGGAAACACCATATATTTT
TRBJ1-1	-	-	TRBV7-3	CASSPGLNTEAFF	TGTGCCAGCAGCCCGGGACTTAACACTGAAGCTTTCTTT
TRBJ2-2	-	-	TRBV27	CASSLETSTGELFF	TGTGCCAGCAGTTTAGAAACTTCCACCGGGGAGCTGTTTTTT
TRBJ1-5	-	-	TRBV28	CASSLPGYYQPQHF	TGTGCCAGCAGTTTACCGGGGTACTATCAGCCCCAGCATTTT
TRBJ1-2	-	-	TRBV7-9	CASRQGMGRDYGYTF	TGTGCCAGCAGACAAGGCATGGGAAGAGACTATGGCTACACCTTC
TRBJ1-1	-	-	TRBV3-1/TRBV3-2	CASSQSHNTEAFF	TGTGCCAGCAGCCAATCGCACAACACTGAAGCTTTCTTT
TRBJ1-2	TRBD1	-	TRBV28	CASILQGAGNYGYTF	TGTGCCAGCATTTTACAGGGGGCGGGTAACTATGGCTACACCTTC
TRBJ2-3	-	-	TRBV7-9	CASSLEDTQYF	TGTGCCAGCAGCTTAGAGGATACGCAGTATTTT
TRBJ2-3	-	-	TRBV5-1	CASSLAGTSTDTQYF	TGCGCCAGCAGCTTGGCCGGGACTAGCACAGATACGCAGTATTTT
TRBJ2-7	-	-	TRBV5-6	CASSLERTEQYF	TGTGCCAGCAGCTTGGAAAGGACCGAGCAGTACTTC
TRBJ1-2	-	-	TRBV5-1	CASSMGLSYGYTF	TGCGCCAGCAGCATGGGACTGAGCTATGGCTACACCTTC
TRBJ2-2	-	-	TRBV7-8	CASSSEVAGWGTGELFF	TGTGCCAGCAGCTCCGAAGTCGCGGGGTGGGGCACCGGGGAGCTGTTTTTT
TRBJ2-7	-	once	TRBV6-5	CASGLGQRSSYEQYF	TGTGCCAGTGGGTTAGGACAGCGAAGCTCCTACGAGCAGTACTTC
TRBJ2-7	TRBD2	-	TRBV5-4	CASSLAGGTSSYEQYF	TGTGCCAGCAGCTTGGCGGGGGGGACAAGCTCCTACGAGCAGTACTTC
TRBJ2-7	TRBD1	-	TRBV9	CASSDPMGQEGGEQYF	TGTGCCAGCAGCGACCCCATGGGACAGGAGGGGGGCGAGCAGTACTTC
TRBJ1-6	-	few	TRBV5-1	CASSSTSNNSPLHF	TGCGCCAGCAGCTCGACAAGTAATAATTCACCCCTCCACTTT
TRBJ1-1	-	-	TRBV10-3	CAISESGTEAFF	TGTGCCATCAGTGAGTCGGGCACTGAAGCTTTCTTT